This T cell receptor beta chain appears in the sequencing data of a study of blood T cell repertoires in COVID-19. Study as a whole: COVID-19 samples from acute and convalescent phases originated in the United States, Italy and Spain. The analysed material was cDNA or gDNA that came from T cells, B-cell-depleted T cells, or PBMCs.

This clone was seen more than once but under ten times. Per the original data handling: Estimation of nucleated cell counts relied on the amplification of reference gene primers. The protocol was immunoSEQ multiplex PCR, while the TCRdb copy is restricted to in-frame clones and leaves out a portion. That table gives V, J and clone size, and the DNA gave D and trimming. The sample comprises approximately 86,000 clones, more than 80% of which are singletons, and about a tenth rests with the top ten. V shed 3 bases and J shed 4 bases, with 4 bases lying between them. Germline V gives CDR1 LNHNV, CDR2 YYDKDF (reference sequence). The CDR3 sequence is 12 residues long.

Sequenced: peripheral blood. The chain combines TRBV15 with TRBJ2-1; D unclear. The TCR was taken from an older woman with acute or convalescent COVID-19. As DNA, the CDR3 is TGTGCCACCAGCAGCGGGTACAATGAGCAGTTCTTC. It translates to CATSSGYNEQFF.